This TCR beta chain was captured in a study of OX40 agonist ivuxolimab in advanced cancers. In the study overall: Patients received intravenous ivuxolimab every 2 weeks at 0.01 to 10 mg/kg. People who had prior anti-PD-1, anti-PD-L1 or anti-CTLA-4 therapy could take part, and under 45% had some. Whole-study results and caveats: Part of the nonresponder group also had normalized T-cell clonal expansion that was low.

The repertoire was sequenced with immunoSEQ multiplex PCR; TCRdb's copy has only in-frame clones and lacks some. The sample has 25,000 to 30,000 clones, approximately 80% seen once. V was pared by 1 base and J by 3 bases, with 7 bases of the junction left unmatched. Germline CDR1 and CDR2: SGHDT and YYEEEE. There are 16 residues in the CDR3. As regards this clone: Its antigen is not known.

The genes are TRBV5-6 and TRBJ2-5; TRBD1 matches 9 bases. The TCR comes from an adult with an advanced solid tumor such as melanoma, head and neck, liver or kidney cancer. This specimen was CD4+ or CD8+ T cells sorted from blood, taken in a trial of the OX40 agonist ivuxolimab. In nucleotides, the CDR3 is TGTGCCAGCAGCTTGTGGAGGACAGGGGAGGAAGAGACCCAGTACTTC. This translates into CASSLWRTGEEETQYF.